The 27 T cell receptor beta chains below all came from one sample that was sequenced in a study of CD8+CD57+ T cells in acquired aplastic anemia. Genomic DNA provided the template from which TCR beta VDJ and CDR3 profiles were obtained. TCRdb fed the reads into MiXCR, producing one record per CDR3 protein. The data show about 470,000 distinct CDR3 sequences, approximately 32% seen once. Patients included in sequencing had previously demonstrated CD8+CD57+ cell expansion by flow cytometry. Material: sorted CD4+, CD8+, or CD8+CD57+ T cells (not recorded which) from PBMCs. Receptors originate from a human donor with aplastic anemia.

This clonotype has only a few counts. This chain uses TRBV20-1 with TRBJ1-1, with D tentatively TRBD1 (6 bases). This CDR3 is built from 13 residues. Trimming took off 6 bases at V and 2 bases at J, with 13 bases between the two ends. Germline values: CDR1 DFQATT, CDR2 SNEGSKA (reference sequence). This CDR3 reads CSATRGANTEAFF. In nucleotides, the CDR3 is TGCAGTGCCACACGGGGGGCTAACACTGAAGCTTTCTTT.

The V gene is TRBV10-3, the J gene TRBJ2-3; D is possibly TRBD2 (5 bases). Germline assignment: CDR1 ENHRY and CDR2 SYGVKD. V was shortened by 8 bases and J by 3 bases, with 15 bases between the two germline ends. This CDR3 has 14 residues. CDR3 protein: CAIRRGRDTDTQYF. CDR3 DNA: TGTGCCATCCGACGAGGGAGAGATACAGATACGCAGTATTTT.

This clonotype was picked up many times. The chain is built from TRBV7-9 and TRBJ2-7; D gene uncertain. The V and J ends lost 8 bases and 2 bases respectively, with 7 bases between them. The CDR3 runs to 11 residues. The V gene's germline CDR1 is SEHNR and CDR2 FQNEAQ (reference sequence). The CDR3 loop is CASGQTYEQYF. The DNA for the CDR3 is TGTGCCAGCGGGCAGACCTACGAGCAGTACTTC.

This clonotype was picked up many times. The CDR3 sequence: CASSIAGVDEQYF. The DNA for the CDR3 is TGTGCCAGCAGTATAGCGGGAGTTGACGAGCAGTACTTC. The chain employs TRBV2 and TRBJ2-7; the match to TRBD2 covers 9 bases. Germline V CDR1 and CDR2: SNHLY, FYNNEI. Trimming cost V 5 bases and J 5 bases; bases outside gene matches: 4. The length of the CDR3 is 13 residues.

Comment on this clonotype: One end of the junction is discordant with germline, which a read error may explain. The chain couples TRBV10-3 to TRBJ1-2; D possibly corresponds to TRBD1 (5 bases). Germline-derived CDR1 and CDR2 are ENHRY and SYGVKD. The CDR3 loop spans 16 amino acids. The CDR3 DNA reads TGTGCCAGCAGTACGGGCCCGGGACTAGCGGGGTATGGCTACACCTTC. Protein sequence: CASSTGPGLAGYGYTF.

This clonotype was detected many times. The chain uses TRBV10-3 and TRBJ1-2; 7 positions match TRBD1. CDR1 is ENHRY, CDR2 SYGVKD, per germline. CDR3 length equals 14 residues. With 4 bases clipped from V and 7 bases from J, the junction kept 9 bases outside the gene matches. Here the CDR3 reads CAISGDSALLGYTF. The DNA of the CDR3 is TGTGCCATCAGTGGGGACAGTGCTCTCCTTGGCTACACCTTC.

This clonotype appeared many times. This chain connects TRBV9 to TRBJ2-7, with D uncertain. CDR1 and CDR2 (germline): SGDLS, YYNGEE. The V end lost 1 base, the J end lost 4 bases, and 12 bases lay between the germline ends. The CDR3 has 14 amino acids. The DNA for the CDR3 is TGTGCCAGCAGCGTACTCGTCGACGGATACGAGCAGTACTTC. As protein: CASSVLVDGYEQYF.

The gene calls are TRBV10-3 and TRBJ2-7, with 7 bases lining up with TRBD1. This CDR3 is built from 13 residues. Losses at the gene ends were 2 bases for V and 5 bases for J; bases not matched to a gene: 3. Germline V CDR1 and CDR2: ENHRY, SYGVKD. CDR3 sequence reads: CAISEPDRDEQYF. CDR3 coding DNA: TGTGCCATCAGTGAGCCCGACAGGGACGAGCAGTACTTC.

The J gene is TRBJ1-5, the V gene TRBV30, with a weak D call TRBD1 (5 bases). CDR1 and CDR2 from the germline V gene are GTSNPN and SVGIG (reference sequence). Trimming shortened V by 1 base and J by 6 bases, and 13 bases separated the two germline ends. The CDR3 extends over 14 amino acids. CDR3 protein: CAWSETGFSQPQHF. The DNA for the CDR3 is TGTGCCTGGAGTGAAACAGGTTTTTCTCAGCCCCAGCATTTT.

The gene calls are TRBV6-1 and TRBJ1-1; TRBD1 aligns across 9 bases. This CDR3 has 15 residues. The V gene's germline CDR1 is MNHNS and CDR2 SASEGT. Trimming removed 7 bases from V and 5 bases from J; junction bases left unmatched: 11. This CDR3 reads CASILGGTGWTEAFF. The CDR3 nucleotides read TGTGCCAGCATCCTTGGTGGGACAGGGTGGACTGAAGCTTTCTTT.

The sample holds one count of this clonotype. The V gene is TRBV9, the J gene TRBJ2-1; a weak D match, TRBD2 (5 bases). This CDR3 spans 14 amino acids. Germline V lookup: CDR1 SGDLS, CDR2 YYNGEE. V was pared by 0 bases and J by 4 bases, with 8 bases between. DNA for the CDR3: TGTGCCAGCAGCGTAGAAGCGGATTACAATGAGCAGTTCTTC. Protein: CASSVEADYNEQFF.

Ten or more counts support this clonotype. The chain uses TRBV5-8 and TRBJ1-5, with D unresolved. This CDR3 spans 14 amino acids. With 0 bases removed from V and 7 bases from J, the gap between germline ends came to 11 bases. Germline loops: CDR1 SGHTS, CDR2 YDEGEE. The CDR3 spells CASSLGEEEQPQHF. DNA for the CDR3: TGTGCCAGCAGCTTGGGGGAGGAGGAGCAGCCCCAGCATTTT. The entire variable domain, with the rest obtained from reference TRBV5-8 and TRBJ1-5, is as follows: EAGVTQSPTHLIKTRGQQATLRCSPISGHTSVYWYQQALGLGLQFLLWYDEGEERNRGNFPPRFSGRQFPNYSSELNVNALELEDSALYLCASSLGEEEQPQHFGDGTRLSIL.

The chain couples TRBV15 to TRBJ1-5; tentatively, D is TRBD1 (5 bases). Trimming left V 6 bases short and J 0 bases short, with 15 bases between. The CDR3 is 16 amino acids. In germline, CDR1 is LNHNV, CDR2 YYDKDF (reference sequence). The CDR3 DNA reads as TGTGCCACCAGTGTGGGGGGAGAATATAGCAATCAGCCCCAGCATTTT. Encoded protein: CATSVGGEYSNQPQHF.

A note on this clonotype: Just one base apart from a much larger clone, this may be a read error. The chain uses TRBV7-8 and TRBJ1-1, with TRBD1 identical over 10 bases. Per germline, CDR1 SGHVS and CDR2 FQNEAQ. The CDR3 runs to 16 residues. The CDR3 reads CASSPRDRGGGTEASF. The CDR3 DNA follows: TGTGCCAGCAGCCCTAGGGACAGGGGCGGCGGCACTGAAGCTTCCTTT.

This clonotype was found a few times. The rearrangement links TRBV5-1 to TRBJ1-1, with D tentatively TRBD1 (5 bases). The length of the CDR3 is 16 residues. Germline lookup yields CDR1 SGHRS and CDR2 YFSETQ. V shed 0 bases and J shed 2 bases, with 14 bases lying between them. CDR3 nucleotide sequence: TGCGCCAGCAGCTTGGGCCGGGACCCCGCAAACACTGAAGCTTTCTTT. Protein product: CASSLGRDPANTEAFF.

Only a few counts were recorded for this clonotype. V is TRBV6-1 and J is TRBJ1-2; no firm D call. Trimming removed 11 bases at V and 7 bases at J, with 14 bases between. Per germline, CDR1 MNHNS and CDR2 SASEGT. This CDR3 is 11 amino acids long. The chain's CDR3 is CASRGLFGYTF. The CDR3 coding sequence is TGTGCCTCGCGAGGGCTCTTTGGCTACACCTTC.

This clonotype has a count of ten or more. This chain links TRBV2 with TRBJ2-1; D uncertain. V lost 7 bases to trimming and J lost 7 bases, with 8 bases between them. This CDR3 is 11 amino acids long. CDR1 and CDR2 from the germline V gene are SNHLY and FYNNEI. This chain's CDR3 is CASTEINEQFF. CDR3 coding DNA: TGTGCCAGCACCGAAATAAATGAGCAGTTCTTC.

This clonotype was counted only a few times. This chain joins TRBV6-1 and TRBJ1-2; D ambiguous. Trimming cost V 11 bases and J 2 bases, with 15 bases left between them. There are 13 residues in the CDR3. CDR1 is MNHNS and CDR2 is SASEGT in the germline V gene. The CDR3 DNA sequence: TGTGCCCTAACTCCGGGCAGCAACTATGGCTACACCTTC. This codes for CALTPGSNYGYTF.

This clonotype was recorded many times. This chain uses TRBV19 with TRBJ1-2; D uncertain. There are 15 residues in the CDR3. The V end was cut by 7 bases, the J end by 0 bases, with 15 bases between. The germline gives CDR1 LNHDA, CDR2 SQIVND (reference sequence). Here the CDR3 DNA reads TGTGCCAGTAATTCGGGCCGAAGTCCTAACTATGGCTACACCTTC. It is translated as CASNSGRSPNYGYTF. Variable domain in full (rest from reference TRBV19 and TRBJ1-2): DGGITQSPKYLFRKEGQNVTLSCEQNLNHDAMYWYRQDPGQGLRLIYYSQIVNDFQKGDIAEGYSVSREKKESFPLTVTSAQKNPTAFYLCASNSGRSPNYGYTFGSGTRLTVV.

There are many counts of this clonotype. This rearrangement joins TRBV5-1 to TRBJ1-6, with a weak D call TRBD1 (5 bases). CDR3 length equals 13 residues. Germline V gene data show CDR1 as SGHRS and CDR2 as YFSETQ. V was trimmed by 7 bases and J by 7 bases, leaving 12 bases between them. CDR3 protein: CASASGDNSPLHF. The CDR3 coding sequence is TGCGCCAGCGCATCCGGGGACAATTCACCCCTCCACTTT.

This clonotype was observed at least ten times. The CDR3 nucleotides are TGTGCCAGCAGCTCGGGCCTCAATCAGCCCCAGCATTTT. Its translation is CASSSGLNQPQHF. The chain has TRBV2 and TRBJ1-5; D not certain. The CDR3 has 13 residues. Germline V CDR1 and CDR2: SNHLY, FYNNEI. The V end was cut by 6 bases, the J end by 3 bases, with 9 bases between. Together with reference TRBV2 and TRBJ1-5, the CDR3 gives the full variable domain: EPEVTQTPSHQVTQMGQEVILRCVPISNHLYFYWYRQILGQKVEFLVSFYNNEISEKSEIFDDQFSVERPDGSNFTLKIRSTKLEDSAMYFCASSSGLNQPQHFGDGTRLSIL.

This clonotype came up a few times. J is TRBJ1-2 and V is TRBV12-3 or TRBV12-4; 8 bases are a match to TRBD1. The CDR3 spans 15 residues. The V segment lost 4 bases and the J segment 3 bases; nucleotides outside the gene matches: 7. CDR3 protein: CASSWGDRRDYGYTF. In nucleotides, the CDR3 is TGTGCCAGCAGTTGGGGGGACAGGCGGGACTATGGCTACACCTTC.

This clonotype was observed many times. The chain couples TRBV11-2 to TRBJ1-5, with 8 bases that match TRBD1. The germline CDR1 and CDR2 sequences are SGHAT and FQNNGV. CDR3 size: 16 residues. Trimming took 1 base from V and 6 from J; bases not matched to a gene: 8. The CDR3 DNA follows: TGTGCCAGCAGCTTAGGGGGACAGGTAGGCGGTCAGCCCCAGCATTTT. It yields the protein CASSLGGQVGGQPQHF.

A word on this clonotype: A junction boundary mismatches the germline segment, possibly from a read error. This chain connects TRBV7-8 to TRBJ2-5; D may correspond to TRBD1 or TRBD2 (6 bases each). The CDR3 contains 13 residues. Germline values: CDR1 SGHVS, CDR2 FQNEAQ. The CDR3 protein is CASSQGGLETQYF. In nucleotides, the CDR3 is TGCGCCAGCAGCCAAGGGGGGTTAGAGACCCAGTACTTC.

In this sample, this clonotype turned up many times. The CDR3 sequence: CATSQTRPSYNSPLHF. CDR3 bases: TGTGCCACCAGCCAGACAAGACCTTCCTATAATTCACCCCTCCACTTT. The chain carries TRBV15 and TRBJ1-6; D is unresolved. This CDR3 has 16 amino acids. Trimming removed 5 bases at V and 1 base at J, with 12 bases between. The germline CDR1 and CDR2 sequences are LNHNV and YYDKDF (reference sequence).

This clonotype was recorded many times. The chain couples TRBV7-2 to TRBJ1-2; D is ambiguous. CDR1 is SGHTA and CDR2 is FQGNSA in the germline V gene. Between the trimmed V and J ends, which lost 3 bases and 0 bases, there was a span of 5 bases. The CDR3 runs to 13 residues. CDR3 sequence reads: CASSFQANYGYTF. The CDR3, as DNA: TGTGCCAGCAGCTTCCAAGCTAACTATGGCTACACCTTC.

This clonotype was picked up many times. J is TRBJ1-1 and V is TRBV5-6; no clear D gene. Trimming pared 0 bases from V and 1 base from J, leaving 10 bases between. The CDR3 has 15 amino acids. Germline assignment: CDR1 SGHDT and CDR2 YYEEEE. CDR3 region: CASSLVRYGNTEAFF. Here the CDR3 DNA reads TGTGCCAGCAGCTTGGTACGTTACGGGAACACTGAAGCTTTCTTT.